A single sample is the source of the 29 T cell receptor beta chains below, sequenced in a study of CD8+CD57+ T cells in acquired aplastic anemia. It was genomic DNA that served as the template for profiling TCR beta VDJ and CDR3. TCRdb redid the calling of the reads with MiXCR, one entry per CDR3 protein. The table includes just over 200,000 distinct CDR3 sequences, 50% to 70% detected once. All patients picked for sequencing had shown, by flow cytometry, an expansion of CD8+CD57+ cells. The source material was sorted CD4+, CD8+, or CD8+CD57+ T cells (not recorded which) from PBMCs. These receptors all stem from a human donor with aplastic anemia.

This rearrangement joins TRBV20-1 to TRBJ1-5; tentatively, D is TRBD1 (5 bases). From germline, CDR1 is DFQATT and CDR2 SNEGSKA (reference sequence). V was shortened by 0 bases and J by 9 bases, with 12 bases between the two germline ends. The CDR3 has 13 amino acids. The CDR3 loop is CSAREDRALPQHF. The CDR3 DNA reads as TGCAGTGCTAGAGAAGACAGAGCACTGCCCCAGCATTTT.

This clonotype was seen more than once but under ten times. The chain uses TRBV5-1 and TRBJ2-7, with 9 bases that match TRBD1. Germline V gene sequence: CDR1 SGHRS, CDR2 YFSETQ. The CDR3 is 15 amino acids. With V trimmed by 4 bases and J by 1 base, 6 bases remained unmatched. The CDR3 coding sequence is TGCGCCAGCAGCCCGACAGGGGGTCCTTCCTACGAGCAGTACTTC. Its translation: CASSPTGGPSYEQYF.

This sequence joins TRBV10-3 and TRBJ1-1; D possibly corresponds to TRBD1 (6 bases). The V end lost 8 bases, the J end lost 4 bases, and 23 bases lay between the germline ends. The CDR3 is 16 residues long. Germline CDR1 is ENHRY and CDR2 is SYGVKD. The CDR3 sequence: CAIGGGGGAGGTEAFF. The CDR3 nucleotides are TGTGCCATCGGGGGTGGGGGGGGCGCTGGGGGCACTGAAGCTTTCTTT.

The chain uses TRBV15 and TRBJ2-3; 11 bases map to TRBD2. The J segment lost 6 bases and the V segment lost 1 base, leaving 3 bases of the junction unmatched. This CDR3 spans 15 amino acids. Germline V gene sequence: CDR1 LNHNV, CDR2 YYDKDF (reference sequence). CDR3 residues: CATSRVAGGTDTQYF. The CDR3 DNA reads TGTGCCACCAGCAGAGTAGCGGGGGGGACCGATACGCAGTATTTT.

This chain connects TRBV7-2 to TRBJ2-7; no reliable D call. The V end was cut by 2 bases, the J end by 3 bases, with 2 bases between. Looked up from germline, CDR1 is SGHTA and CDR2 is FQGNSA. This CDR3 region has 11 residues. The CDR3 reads CASSLLYEQYF. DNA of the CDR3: TGTGCCAGCAGCTTACTCTACGAGCAGTACTTC.

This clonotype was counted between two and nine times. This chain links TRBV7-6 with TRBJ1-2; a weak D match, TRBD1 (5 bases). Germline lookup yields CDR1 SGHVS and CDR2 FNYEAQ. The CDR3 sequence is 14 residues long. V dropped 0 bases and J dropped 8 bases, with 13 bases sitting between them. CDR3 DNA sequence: TGTGCCAGCAGCTTAGCAATGGGCAGGGAGGGCTACACCTTC. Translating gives CASSLAMGREGYTF.

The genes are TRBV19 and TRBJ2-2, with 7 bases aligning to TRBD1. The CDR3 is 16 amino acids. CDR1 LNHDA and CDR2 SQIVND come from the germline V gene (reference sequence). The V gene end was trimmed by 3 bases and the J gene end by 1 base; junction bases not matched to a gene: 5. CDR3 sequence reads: CASSIPTGRNTGELFF. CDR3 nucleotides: TGTGCCAGTAGTATCCCGACAGGGCGGAACACCGGGGAGCTGTTTTTT.

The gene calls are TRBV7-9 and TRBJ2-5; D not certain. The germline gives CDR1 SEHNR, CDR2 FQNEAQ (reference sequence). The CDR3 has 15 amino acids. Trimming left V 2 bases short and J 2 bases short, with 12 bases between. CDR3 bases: TGTGCCAGCAGCTTAAAGGGCGGTGTACAAGAGACCCAGTACTTC. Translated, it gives CASSLKGGVQETQYF.

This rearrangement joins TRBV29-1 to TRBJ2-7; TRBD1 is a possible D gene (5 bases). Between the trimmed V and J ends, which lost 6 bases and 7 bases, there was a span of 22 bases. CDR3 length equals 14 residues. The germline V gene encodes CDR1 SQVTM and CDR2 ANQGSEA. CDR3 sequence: CSVMGQAIPREQYF. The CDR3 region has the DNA TGCAGCGTCATGGGGCAAGCTATACCGAGAGAGCAGTACTTC.

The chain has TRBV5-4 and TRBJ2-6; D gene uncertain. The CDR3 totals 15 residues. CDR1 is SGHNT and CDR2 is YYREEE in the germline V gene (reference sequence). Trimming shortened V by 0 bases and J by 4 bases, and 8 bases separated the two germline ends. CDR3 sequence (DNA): TGTGCCAGCAGCTTGGACCCCAGCGGGGCCAACGTCCTGACTTTC. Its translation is CASSLDPSGANVLTF.

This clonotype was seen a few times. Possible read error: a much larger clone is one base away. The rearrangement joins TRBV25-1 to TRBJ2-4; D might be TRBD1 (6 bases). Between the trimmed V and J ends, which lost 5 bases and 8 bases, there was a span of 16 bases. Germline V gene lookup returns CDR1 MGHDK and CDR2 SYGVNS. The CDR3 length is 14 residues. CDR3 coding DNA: TGTGCCAGCAGTACCGGGACCTCAGGGGACATTCAGTACTTC. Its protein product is CASSTGTSGDIQYF.

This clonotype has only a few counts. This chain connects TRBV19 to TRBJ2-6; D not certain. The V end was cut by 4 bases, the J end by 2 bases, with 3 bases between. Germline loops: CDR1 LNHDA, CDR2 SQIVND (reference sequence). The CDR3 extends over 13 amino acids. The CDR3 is CASSRTGANVLTF. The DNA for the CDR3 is TGTGCCAGTAGTAGGACTGGGGCCAACGTCCTGACTTTC.

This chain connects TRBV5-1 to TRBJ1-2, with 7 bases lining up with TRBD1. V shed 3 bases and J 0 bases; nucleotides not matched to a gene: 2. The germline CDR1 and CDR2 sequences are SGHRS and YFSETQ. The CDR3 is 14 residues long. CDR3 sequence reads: CASSSGTANYGYTF. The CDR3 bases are TGCGCCAGCAGCTCGGGGACAGCTAACTATGGCTACACCTTC.

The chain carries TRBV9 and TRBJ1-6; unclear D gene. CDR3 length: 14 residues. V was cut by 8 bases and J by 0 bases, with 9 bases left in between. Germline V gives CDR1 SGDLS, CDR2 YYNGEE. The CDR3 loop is CASKTDSYNSPLHF. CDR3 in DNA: TGTGCCAGTAAGACGGACTCCTATAATTCACCCCTCCACTTT.

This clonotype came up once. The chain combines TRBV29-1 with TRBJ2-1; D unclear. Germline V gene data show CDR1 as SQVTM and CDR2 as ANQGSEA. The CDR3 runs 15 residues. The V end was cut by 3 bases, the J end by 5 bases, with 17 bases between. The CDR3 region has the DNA TGCAGCGTTGATCGTGGTTCTCAAACGCACAATGAGCAGTTCTTC. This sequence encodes CSVDRGSQTHNEQFF.

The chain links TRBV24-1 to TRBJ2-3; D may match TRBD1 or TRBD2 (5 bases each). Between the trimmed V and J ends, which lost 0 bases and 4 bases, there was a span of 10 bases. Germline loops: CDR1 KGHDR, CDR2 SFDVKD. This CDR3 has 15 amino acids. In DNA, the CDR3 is TGTGCCACCAGTGATTTGGGGAGAGGGGCAGATACGCAGTATTTT. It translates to CATSDLGRGADTQYF.

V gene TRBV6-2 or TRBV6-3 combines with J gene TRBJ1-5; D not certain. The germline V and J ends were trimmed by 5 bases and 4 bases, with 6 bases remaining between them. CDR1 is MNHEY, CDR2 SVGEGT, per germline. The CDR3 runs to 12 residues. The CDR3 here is CASSDPNQPQHF. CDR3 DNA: TGTGCCAGCAGTGACCCTAATCAGCCCCAGCATTTT.

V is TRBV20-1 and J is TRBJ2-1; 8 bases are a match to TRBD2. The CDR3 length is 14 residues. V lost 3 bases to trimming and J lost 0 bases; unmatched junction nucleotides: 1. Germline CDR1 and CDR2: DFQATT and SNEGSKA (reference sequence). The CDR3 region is CSASGTSSYNEQFF. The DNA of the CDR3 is TGCAGTGCTAGCGGGACTAGCTCCTACAATGAGCAGTTCTTC.

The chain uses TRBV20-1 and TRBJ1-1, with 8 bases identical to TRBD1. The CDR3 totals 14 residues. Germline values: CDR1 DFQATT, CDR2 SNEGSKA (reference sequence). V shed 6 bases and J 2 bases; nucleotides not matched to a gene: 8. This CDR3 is CSATPDRVNTEAFF. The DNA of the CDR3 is TGCAGTGCAACCCCGGACAGGGTTAACACTGAAGCTTTCTTT.

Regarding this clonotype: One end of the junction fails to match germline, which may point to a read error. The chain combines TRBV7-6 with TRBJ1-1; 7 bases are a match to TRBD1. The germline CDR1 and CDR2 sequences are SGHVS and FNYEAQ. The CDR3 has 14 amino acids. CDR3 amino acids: CASSFDRANTGAFF. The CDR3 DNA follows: TGTGCCAGCAGCTTCGACAGGGCGAACACTGGAGCTTTCTTT.

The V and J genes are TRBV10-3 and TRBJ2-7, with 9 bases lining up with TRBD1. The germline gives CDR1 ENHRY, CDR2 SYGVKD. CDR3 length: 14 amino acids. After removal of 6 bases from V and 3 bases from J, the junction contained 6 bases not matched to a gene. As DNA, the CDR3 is TGTGCCATCAGACAGGGGGCAGTCGGCTACGAGCAGTACTTC. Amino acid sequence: CAIRQGAVGYEQYF.

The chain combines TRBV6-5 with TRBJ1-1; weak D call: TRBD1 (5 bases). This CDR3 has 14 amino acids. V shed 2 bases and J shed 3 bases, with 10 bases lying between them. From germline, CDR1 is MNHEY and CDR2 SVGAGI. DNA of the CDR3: TGTGCCAGCAGTTACAGGGGCACGTACACTGAAGCTTTCTTT. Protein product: CASSYRGTYTEAFF.

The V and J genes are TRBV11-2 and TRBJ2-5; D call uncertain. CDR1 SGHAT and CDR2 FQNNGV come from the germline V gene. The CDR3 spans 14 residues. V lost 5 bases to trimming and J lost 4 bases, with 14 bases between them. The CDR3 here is CASSLRITGETQYF. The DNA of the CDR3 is TGTGCCAGCAGCCTAAGGATCACCGGAGAGACCCAGTACTTC. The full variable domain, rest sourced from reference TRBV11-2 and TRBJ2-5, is EAGVAQSPRYKIIEKRQSVAFWCNPISGHATLYWYQQILGQGPKLLIQFQNNGVVDDSQLPKDRFSAERLKGVDSTLKIQPAKLEDSAVYLCASSLRITGETQYFGPGTRLLVL.

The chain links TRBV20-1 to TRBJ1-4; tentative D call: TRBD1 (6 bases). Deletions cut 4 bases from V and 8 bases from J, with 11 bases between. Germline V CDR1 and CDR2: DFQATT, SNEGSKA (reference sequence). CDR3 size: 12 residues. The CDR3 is CSATRGLEKLFF. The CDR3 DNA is TGCAGTGCTACCAGGGGATTGGAAAAACTGTTTTTT.

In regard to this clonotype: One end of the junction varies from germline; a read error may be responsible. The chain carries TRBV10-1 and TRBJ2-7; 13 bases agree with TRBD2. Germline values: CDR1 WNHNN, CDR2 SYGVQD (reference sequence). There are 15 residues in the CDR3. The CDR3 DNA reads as TGTGCCATCAGTCAGCCCGGGACTAGCGGGACCGAGCAGTACTTC. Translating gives CAISQPGTSGTEQYF.

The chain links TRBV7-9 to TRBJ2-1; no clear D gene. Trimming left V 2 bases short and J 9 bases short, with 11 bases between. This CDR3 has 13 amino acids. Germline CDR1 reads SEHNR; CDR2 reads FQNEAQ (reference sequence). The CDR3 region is CASSLSPSVEQFF. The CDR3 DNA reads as TGTGCCAGCAGCTTATCCCCCTCAGTTGAGCAGTTCTTC.

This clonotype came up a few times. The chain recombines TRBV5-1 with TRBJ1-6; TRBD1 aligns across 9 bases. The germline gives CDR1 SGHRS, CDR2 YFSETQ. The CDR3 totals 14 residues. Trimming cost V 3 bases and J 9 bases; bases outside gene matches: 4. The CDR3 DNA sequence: TGCGCCAGCAGCTCGGGACAGGGCTCTTCACCCCTCCACTTT. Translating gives CASSSGQGSSPLHF.

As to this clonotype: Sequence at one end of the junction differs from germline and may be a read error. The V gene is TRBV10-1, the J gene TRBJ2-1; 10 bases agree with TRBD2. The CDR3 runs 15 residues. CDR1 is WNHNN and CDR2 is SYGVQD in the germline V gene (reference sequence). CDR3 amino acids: CASSDTSGAYNEQFF. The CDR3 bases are TGTGCCAGCAGTGACACTAGCGGGGCCTACAATGAGCAGTTCTTC.

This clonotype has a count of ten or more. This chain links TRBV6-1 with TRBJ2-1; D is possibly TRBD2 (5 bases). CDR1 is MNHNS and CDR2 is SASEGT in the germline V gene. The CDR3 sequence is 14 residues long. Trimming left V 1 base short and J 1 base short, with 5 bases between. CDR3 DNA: TGTGCCAGCAGTGAAGGGGAGTCCTACAATGAGCAGTTCTTC. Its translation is CASSEGESYNEQFF.